This T cell receptor (beta chain) was profiled in a study of beta chain features in type 1 diabetes. Broader study findings: More deletions and fewer insertions at VDJ junctions were seen in type 1 diabetes patients.

CDR3 length equals 17 residues. J was trimmed by 12 bases and V by 4 bases; bases with no gene match: 23. Germline V gives CDR1 MRHNA, CDR2 SNTAGT. To note about this clone: What it binds is unknown.

Expressed TCRB transcripts were sequenced, since all the RNA that had been isolated was reverse transcribed. The table came from immunoSEQ multiplex PCR; TCRdb's copy has only in-frame clones and leaves some out. The table includes around 300,000 clones, approximately 8% detected once. A sort by CD45RO/CCR7/CD25/CD127/CD95/CD27 yielded CD4+ naive, central memory, regulatory and stem cell-like memory cells. V usage is TRBV6-4 and J usage is TRBJ2-7; 8 bases are a match to TRBD1. The sequence was collected from a woman under 30 in good health. The sequencing sample was made of central memory CD4+ T cells from blood. The DNA for the CDR3 is TGTGCCAGCAGTGGGACAGGGAATGACGGGAGAAGCCTAATTGGGTACGTC. Protein sequence: CASSGTGNDGRSLIGYV.